A selection of T cell receptor beta chains follows, all from one sample in a study of CD8 T cells in ankylosing spondylitis. One entry per CDR3 protein results from TCRdb running MiXCR on the 5' RACE reads. The table has fewer than 400,000 distinct CDR3 sequences, roughly 14% seen once; the top ten hold roughly 1.1%. Sequencing was carried out using blood, either unsorted or a sorted T cell fraction (not recorded which). Every receptor here comes from a male donor with ankylosing spondylitis or in good health (not recorded which). Both conserved end residues are part of each CDR3. Each record gives: clone size, V gene, J gene, D gene, CDR3 DNA, CDR3 protein. A D gene is named only where the DNA matches it firmly. Part of the rows lack a size; the others show once, few, many or a class for expanded clones.

>few|TRBV29-1|TRBJ1-1|TRBD1
TGCAGCGTTCAACAGGGGGCGCGGGGCACTGAAGCTTTCTTT
CSVQQGARGTEAFF
>few|TRBV11-2|TRBJ1-6|.
TGTGCCAGCAGCTTAGACCCGGGACCAAATTCACCCCTCCACTTT
CASSLDPGPNSPLHF
>.|TRBV7-2|TRBJ2-1|TRBD2
TGTGCCAGCAGCATCCGTAGCGGGGGATCCTACAATGAGCAGTTCTTC
CASSIRSGGSYNEQFF
>.|TRBV9|TRBJ1-1|.
TGTGCCAGCAGCGTCTCCCAAGGCAGATTGAACACTGAAGCTTTCTTT
CASSVSQGRLNTEAFF
>.|TRBV3-1|TRBJ1-1|.
TGTGCCAGCAGCCTCAGGGGCGTCAGGAACACTGAAGCTTTCTTT
CASSLRGVRNTEAFF
>few|TRBV9|TRBJ1-1|.
TGTGCCAGCAGCATAGGGACACCGAACACTGAAGCTTTCTTT
CASSIGTPNTEAFF
>many|TRBV5-1|TRBJ2-2|TRBD1
TGCGCCAGCAGCCCTCGATGGGACAGCGCGAACACCGGGGAGCTGTTTTTT
CASSPRWDSANTGELFF
>.|TRBV28|TRBJ2-1|TRBD1
TGTGCCAGCGGGGGACAGGGAAACAATGAGCAGTTCTTC
CASGGQGNNEQFF
>few|TRBV11-2|TRBJ2-7|.
TGTGCCAGCAGCCGTACCCTCCCACCATCGAGCTCCTACGAGCAGTACTTC
CASSRTLPPSSSYEQYF
>many|TRBV5-1|TRBJ2-2|.
TGCGCCAGCTCCGAGGGAGCGACCGGGGAGCTGTTTTTT
CASSEGATGELFF
>many|TRBV5-1|TRBJ2-3|.
TGTGCCAGCAGCCTCCTAGCTGATACGCAGTATTTT
CASSLLADTQYF
>few|TRBV29-1|TRBJ2-1|.
TGCAGCGTCCTAGACAGAACCCTATACAATGAGCAGTTCTTC
CSVLDRTLYNEQFF
>few|TRBV5-1|TRBJ2-7|.
TGCGCCAGCAGCTTGAATCGAGAGTCTAGTCGCGCCTACGAGCAGTACTTC
CASSLNRESSRAYEQYF
>.|TRBV20-1|TRBJ2-1|.
TGCAGTGCTAGCGGTCTCCGGTTGGGGCGCTACAATGAGCAGTTCTTC
CSASGLRLGRYNEQFF
>.|TRBV20-1|TRBJ2-3|.
TGCAGTGTCCCAACTAAAGATACGCAGTATTTT
CSVPTKDTQYF
>few|TRBV20-1|TRBJ2-5|.
TGCAGTGCTAGAGAGGGACTGCAAGAGACCCAGTACTTC
CSAREGLQETQYF
>.|TRBV5-8|TRBJ2-7|.
TGTGCCAGCAGCTTGTTGTCGGGGGTCGAGCAGTACTTC
CASSLLSGVEQYF
>.|TRBV20-1|TRBJ2-3|TRBD1
TGCAGTGCTGGGACAGGGGGCGGACTGTACACAGATACGCAGTATTTT
CSAGTGGGLYTDTQYF
>.|TRBV10-3|TRBJ2-3|.
TGTGCCATCTTACGTCCTCCGCGGGATACGCAGTATTTT
CAILRPPRDTQYF
>.|TRBV12-3/TRBV12-4|TRBJ2-2|.
TGTGCCAGCAGTCGGCACCTGAACACCGGGGAGCTGTTTTTT
CASSRHLNTGELFF
>once|TRBV7-9|TRBJ2-3|.
TGTGCCAGCAGCCCGCCCAGGGGCCGTTCCACAGATACGCAGTATTTT
CASSPPRGRSTDTQYF
>once|TRBV6-1|TRBJ1-5|.
TGTGCCAGCACCAAGGGGGGTAGGGATCAGCCCCAGCATTTT
CASTKGGRDQPQHF
>.|TRBV12-3/TRBV12-4|TRBJ2-1|TRBD2
TGTACCTGCAGTTTAGGGACTAGCGGGAGGAGCTCCTACAATGAGCAGTTCTTC
CTCSLGTSGRSSYNEQFF
>few|TRBV7-9|TRBJ2-1|.
TGTGCCAGCAGCCCAGCGCGCGTGGTCTACAATGAGCAGTTCTTC
CASSPARVVYNEQFF
>few|TRBV20-1|TRBJ2-2|.
TGCAGTGCTAGAGATCTACAGGCGGCGAACACCGGGGAGCTGTTTTTT
CSARDLQAANTGELFF
>.|TRBV12-3/TRBV12-4|TRBJ1-2|.
TGTGCCAGCAGACCGGACGGGGTCTATGGCTACACCTTC
CASRPDGVYGYTF
>.|TRBV20-1|TRBJ2-3|TRBD1
TGCAGTGCTAGCGGACTAACAGGGGGTAGTGATACGCAGTATTTT
CSASGLTGGSDTQYF
>few|TRBV29-1|TRBJ2-7|TRBD2
TGCAGCGTTGGACTAGCGGGACGCGAGCAGTACTTC
CSVGLAGREQYF
>.|TRBV29-1|TRBJ2-5|.
TGCAGCGTTGATGCTTCCAACGGTCCCAGGCAAACCCAGTACTTC
CSVDASNGPRQTQYF
>.|TRBV12-3/TRBV12-4|TRBJ2-5|.
TGTGCCAGCGGAAGACGAGGGCAAGAGACCCAGTACTTC
CASGRRGQETQYF
>.|TRBV9|TRBJ2-1|.
TGTGCCAGCAGCGTAGAAACAGGCCCCACGAATGAGCAGTTCTTC
CASSVETGPTNEQFF
>.|TRBV10-3|TRBJ2-1|TRBD1
TGTGCCATCATCCCGGACAGGGACATGGGTGAGCAGTTCTTC
CAIIPDRDMGEQFF
>.|TRBV19|TRBJ2-3|TRBD1
TGTGCCAGTAGTAGGGGACAGGGTGTGGATACGCAGTATTTT
CASSRGQGVDTQYF
>few|TRBV12-3/TRBV12-4|TRBJ2-4|.
TGTGCCAGCAGTTTCCGGGGCGGCAGCCTAGCCAAAAACATTCAGTACTTC
CASSFRGGSLAKNIQYF
>many|TRBV12-3/TRBV12-4|TRBJ1-4|TRBD1
TGTGCCAGCAGTTTGTTTGAGGACAGGATTTTT
CASSLFEDRIF
>few|TRBV5-1|TRBJ2-4|.
TGCGCCAGCAGCATGGAAAGGGGCGGTTCAGCCAAAAACATTCAGTACTTC
CASSMERGGSAKNIQYF
>.|TRBV7-2|TRBJ2-1|TRBD2
TGTGCCAGCAGCAAAGGTCCTGAGCGGGGCAATGAGCAGTTCTTC
CASSKGPERGNEQFF
>.|TRBV12-3/TRBV12-4|TRBJ2-6|.
TGTGCCACCCGACGAGGGGCCAACGTCCTGACTTTC
CATRRGANVLTF
>.|TRBV12-5|TRBJ1-2|.
TGTGCTAGTGGTTTGGTGGGGGGGCGCACGGACTATGGCTACACCTTC
CASGLVGGRTDYGYTF
>.|TRBV12-3/TRBV12-4|TRBJ1-1|.
TGTGCCAGCAGTTTAAACCTTGGGGCCACTGAAGCTTTCTTT
CASSLNLGATEAFF
>many|TRBV29-1|TRBJ2-5|.
TGCAGCGCACAGGGTGACCAAGAGACCCAGTACTTC
CSAQGDQETQYF
>few|TRBV7-9|TRBJ1-2|TRBD1
TGTGCCAGCAGCTCAGGACAGGGGATCGGTGGCTACACCTTC
CASSSGQGIGGYTF
>few|TRBV7-2|TRBJ2-7|TRBD2
TGTGCCAGCAGCTTCGCTAGCGGGTCTGCCTACGAGCAGTACTTC
CASSFASGSAYEQYF
>.|TRBV4-2|TRBJ1-1|TRBD1
TGTGCCAGCAGCCAAGAAATTCAGGGGGCACGACCCTACACTGAAGCTTTCTTT
CASSQEIQGARPYTEAFF
>many|TRBV25-1|TRBJ1-1|.
TGTGCCAGCAGTGGGGCGGGAGGGAGCACTGAAGCTTTCTTT
CASSGAGGSTEAFF
>few|TRBV29-1|TRBJ2-7|.
TGCAGCGTTGTGACAACAACCTACGAGCAGTACTTC
CSVVTTTYEQYF
>.|TRBV19|TRBJ2-7|.
TGTGCCAGTAGTATCTCGTTCTCGGGCTACGAGCAGTACTTC
CASSISFSGYEQYF
>few|TRBV12-3/TRBV12-4|TRBJ1-1|.
TGTGCCAGCAGTCCTGGACGGGCGGGAGGGACTGAAGCTTTCTTT
CASSPGRAGGTEAFF
>.|TRBV5-1|TRBJ1-1|.
TGCGCCAGCAGCTTGGAGGCCGGGCATGTAGGAGCTTTCTTT
CASSLEAGHVGAFF
>.|TRBV9|TRBJ2-2|.
TGTGCCAGCAGCGTCCAGACGGGGGAAGGTACCGGGGAGCTGTTTTTT
CASSVQTGEGTGELFF
>few|TRBV5-6|TRBJ2-2|.
TGTGCCAGCAGCTTGGCTAGGGGCGGGCAGAACACCGGGGAGCTGTTTTTT
CASSLARGGQNTGELFF
>.|TRBV5-4|TRBJ2-7|.
TGTGCCAGCAGCTTAGCTAGGGTTAGTCACGAGCAGTACTTC
CASSLARVSHEQYF
>few|TRBV6-6|TRBJ2-7|.
TGTGCCAGCAGTTACCCCCAAGGGGGGCAGTACTTC
CASSYPQGGQYF
>many|TRBV7-9|TRBJ1-2|.
TGTGCCAGCAGTCAACCGGGCGCTACCCGCTATGGCTACACCTTC
CASSQPGATRYGYTF
>.|TRBV15|TRBJ1-2|TRBD1
TGTGCCACCAGCAGAGGGACAGGGGACGGCTACACCTTC
CATSRGTGDGYTF
>.|TRBV12-3/TRBV12-4|TRBJ1-2|TRBD1
TGTGCCAGCACCTTCCGACAGGGGAGTGTAGGCTACACCTTC
CASTFRQGSVGYTF
>.|TRBV19|TRBJ2-5|TRBD2
TGTGCCAGTACCCACGGGACTAGCGGGAACCAAGAGACCCAGTACTTC
CASTHGTSGNQETQYF
>few|TRBV5-1|TRBJ2-1|TRBD2
TGCGCCAGCAGCTTGGAACTAGCGGGGGGATCTTACAATGAGCAGTTCTTC
CASSLELAGGSYNEQFF
>.|TRBV10-2|TRBJ2-5|TRBD1
TGCGCCAGCAGTGATAGGGGACAGGGAATTGGGGAGACCCAGTACTTC
CASSDRGQGIGETQYF